A single sample gave rise to the 15 T cell receptor beta chains below, sequenced in a study of shared clonotypes between healthy human individuals. Some clones are missing from TCRdb's copy, which holds only in-frame ones; the method was immunoSEQ multiplex PCR. The table records about 600,000 clones, around three quarters of them present only once. What was sequenced was PBMCs. The receptors come from a woman aged 40 to 49 in good health. Some clones in this sample may be carry-over from other donors' samples.

The chain carries TRBV7-9 and TRBJ1-4, with TRBD1 matching over 9 bases. Per germline, CDR1 SEHNR and CDR2 FQNEAQ (reference sequence). V dropped 4 bases and J dropped 8; count of bases not matched to a gene: 11. This CDR3 has 16 amino acids. The CDR3 is CASSSPADRGGEKLFF. The CDR3 coding sequence is TGTGCCAGCAGCTCCCCGGCCGACAGGGGGGGCGAAAAACTGTTTTTT. Looking up the rest from reference TRBV7-9 and TRBJ1-4 gives the full variable domain: DTGVSQNPRHKITKRGQNVTFRCDPISEHNRLYWYRQTLGQGPEFLTYFQNEAQLEKSRLLSDRFSAERPKGSFSTLEIQRTEQGDSAMYLCASSSPADRGGEKLFFGSGTQLSVL.

This clone was observed at least ten times. The chain combines TRBV11-2 with TRBJ2-7; no clear D gene. The CDR3 covers 16 residues. Trimming pared 5 bases from V and 0 bases from J, leaving 17 bases between. The germline V gene has CDR1 SGHAT and CDR2 FQNNGV. The CDR3 DNA reads TGTGCCAGCAGCCCCTGGGGTAGCTTCAGCTCCTACGAGCAGTACTTC. As protein: CASSPWGSFSSYEQYF. Full variable domain (remainder filled in from reference TRBV11-2 and TRBJ2-7): EAGVAQSPRYKIIEKRQSVAFWCNPISGHATLYWYQQILGQGPKLLIQFQNNGVVDDSQLPKDRFSAERLKGVDSTLKIQPAKLEDSAVYLCASSPWGSFSSYEQYFGPGTRLTVT.

The rearrangement links TRBV5-1 to TRBJ1-4; 10 nucleotides line up with TRBD1. Unmatched junction bases numbered 7, after V lost 4 bases and J lost 7 bases. The germline gives CDR1 SGHRS, CDR2 YFSETQ. This CDR3 has 15 residues. CDR3 nucleotides: TGCGCCAGCAGCGCCTCGGGACAGGGGATTGAAAAACTGTTTTTT. This codes for CASSASGQGIEKLFF.

The chain is built from TRBV10-3 and TRBJ2-3; the D gene is possibly TRBD2 (5 bases). Germline V lookup: CDR1 ENHRY, CDR2 SYGVKD. The V and J ends lost 6 bases and 5 bases respectively, with 6 bases between them. CDR3 length equals 11 residues. The CDR3 DNA reads TGTGCCATCAGGGACTTAGATACGCAGTATTTT. This sequence encodes CAIRDLDTQYF.

The CDR3 region is CATGAGTGGYEQYF. The DNA for the CDR3 is TGTGCCACAGGTGCCGGGACAGGGGGCTACGAGCAGTACTTC. This chain joins TRBV10-3 and TRBJ2-7; the match to TRBD1 covers 11 bases. Trimming removed 10 bases from V and 3 bases from J; junction bases left unmatched: 8. The CDR3 has 14 residues. Germline loops: CDR1 ENHRY, CDR2 SYGVKD.

The chain recombines TRBV18 with TRBJ2-7, with D tentatively TRBD2 (5 bases). V was shortened by 4 bases and J by 2 bases, with 15 bases between the two germline ends. The CDR3 is made up of 15 amino acids. From germline, CDR1 is KGHSH and CDR2 LQKENI. The CDR3 is CASSLPAETPYEQYF. As DNA, the CDR3 is TGTGCCAGCTCACTCCCAGCGGAAACTCCCTACGAGCAGTACTTC.

This sequence joins TRBV5-8 and TRBJ2-5; D is ambiguous. Germline V gives CDR1 SGHTS, CDR2 YDEGEE. CDR3 length: 15 residues. V lost 0 bases and J lost 2, with 11 bases in between. CDR3 bases: TGTGCCAGCAGCTTGGCGGGCCTAGTGCAAGAGACCCAGTACTTC. Its protein product is CASSLAGLVQETQYF.

This CDR3 is CASSIATGVRTAFF. CDR3 bases: TGTGCCAGCAGTATAGCGACAGGGGTCAGAACAGCTTTCTTT. The rearrangement joins TRBV28 to TRBJ1-1; 8 bases line up with TRBD1. After removal of 5 bases from V and 10 bases from J, the junction contained 12 bases not matched to a gene. The CDR3 is 14 amino acids. Germline CDR1 is MDHEN and CDR2 is SYDVKM. The full variable domain, in which reference TRBV28 and TRBJ1-1 provide the parts outside the CDR3, is DVKVTQSSRYLVKRTGEKVFLECVQDMDHENMFWYRQDPGLGLRLIYFSYDVKMKEKGDIPEGYSVSREKKERFSLILESASTNQTSMYLCASSIATGVRTAFFGQGTRLTVV.

The chain joins TRBV28 to TRBJ2-7; D may correspond to TRBD1 or TRBD2 (5 bases each). V lost 5 bases and J lost 8, with 19 bases in between. This CDR3 has 14 amino acids. CDR1 is MDHEN and CDR2 is SYDVKM in the germline V gene. The CDR3 spells CASSAGTPLRKQYF. CDR3 nucleotides: TGTGCCAGCAGTGCCGGGACCCCCCTGAGGAAGCAGTACTTC.

The genes are TRBV28 and TRBJ1-2, with a tentative D call TRBD1 (5 bases). The ends were cut back, 2 bases at V and 5 bases at J, with 18 bases in the middle. The CDR3 covers 16 residues. Germline V lookup: CDR1 MDHEN, CDR2 SYDVKM. The CDR3 here is CASSLAGQGGRYGYTF. DNA for the CDR3: TGTGCCAGCAGTTTAGCAGGGCAGGGAGGGAGATATGGCTACACCTTC.

The genes are TRBV4-1 and TRBJ1-2, with TRBD1 as a possible D gene (5 bases). Germline values: CDR1 MGHRA, CDR2 YSYEKL. CDR3 length: 13 residues. Trimming stripped 1 base from V and 2 bases from J, with 5 bases between. CDR3 coding DNA: TGCGCCAGCAGCCAAGCAGGGAACTATGGCTACACCTTC. Protein product: CASSQAGNYGYTF.

This sequence joins TRBV6-4 and TRBJ2-3; 7 bases are a match to TRBD2. V shed 4 bases and J 2 bases; nucleotides not matched to a gene: 6. The CDR3 length is 15 residues. From germline, CDR1 is MRHNA and CDR2 SNTAGT. CDR3 nucleotides: TGTGCCAGCAGTGGTGGTGGACTAGACACAGATACGCAGTATTTT. Translated, it gives CASSGGGLDTDTQYF.

CDR3 amino acids: CASSLAGLAGFEQFF. The CDR3 nucleotides are TGTGCCAGCAGCTTAGCAGGACTAGCGGGATTTGAGCAGTTCTTC. The chain links TRBV7-9 to TRBJ2-1; 12 bases agree with TRBD2. The germline CDR1 and CDR2 sequences are SEHNR and FQNEAQ (reference sequence). CDR3 size: 15 residues. With V trimmed by 0 bases and J by 9 bases, 3 bases remained unmatched.

A few counts support this clone. The V and J genes are TRBV6-4 and TRBJ2-1; 10 bases map to TRBD2. Germline values: CDR1 MRHNA, CDR2 SNTAGT. The CDR3 runs 15 residues. The trim removed 2 bases at V and 5 bases at J, leaving 3 bases unmatched. Written as DNA, the CDR3 is TGTGCCAGCAGTGACGAAGCGGGAGGGAACAATGAGCAGTTCTTC. Translating gives CASSDEAGGNNEQFF.

On this clone: This is likely an artifact of a read error, given a far larger clone one base away. Because the CDR3 is missing its conserved closing phenylalanine or tryptophan, this is likely a read error. The CDR3 spells CASSQDSRTQRGEQYL. The CDR3 DNA sequence: TGCGCCAGCAGCCAAGACTCAAGGACGCAGAGGGGCGAGCAGTACCTC. The J gene is TRBJ2-7, the V gene TRBV4-1; D might be TRBD1 or TRBD2, each matching 5 bases. Germline assignment: CDR1 MGHRA and CDR2 YSYEKL. V was clipped by 0 bases and J by 6 bases, with 18 bases between them. The CDR3 runs 16 residues.